A selection of T cell receptor beta chains follows, all from one sample in a study of T cells after posttransplantation cyclophosphamide. The repertoire was sequenced with immunoSEQ multiplex PCR; TCRdb's copy has only in-frame clones and lacks some. The sample carries approximately 17,000 clones, 70% to 80% recorded once. The sequenced sample was CD8+ T cells sorted from PBMCs, obtained around 2,000 days after a stem cell transplant with posttransplant cyclophosphamide. The origin of the receptors is a female patient aged 40-50 years who received an allogeneic stem cell transplant from a related donor, was CMV-positive, and had no GVHD. The graft donor may have given rise to some T cells. The CDR3 runs from the conserved cysteine through the conserved F or W. A D gene is named only where the DNA matches it firmly. Only some rows state a clone size, as once, few, many or a class for expanded clones.

size	V	J	D	DNA	CDR3
few	TRBV29-1	TRBJ2-2	.	TGCAGCGCTGACTCCAGAACCGGGGAGCTGTTTTTT	CSADSRTGELFF
.	TRBV7-2	TRBJ2-3	TRBD1	TGTGCCAGCAGCTTAGGACAGGGGGTAGATACGCAGTATTTT	CASSLGQGVDTQYF
few	TRBV5-1	TRBJ2-7	.	TGCGCCAGCAGCTTGACAGATAACTCTTGGGAGCAGTACTTC	CASSLTDNSWEQYF
few	TRBV7-9	TRBJ1-6	TRBD1	TGTGCCAGCAACAACAGGGGGGATAATTCACCCCTCCACTTT	CASNNRGDNSPLHF
few	TRBV19	TRBJ1-2	.	TGTGCCAGTACCGGGGCAGCCTCACAGGGCTATGGCTACACCTTC	CASTGAASQGYGYTF
.	TRBV7-7	TRBJ2-5	.	TGTGCCAGCAGCTTAGTACAGGGAGAACGGGAGACCCAGTACTTC	CASSLVQGERETQYF
.	TRBV13	TRBJ1-3	.	TGTGCCAGCAGCTCCGGCGGCTCTGGAAACACCATATATTTT	CASSSGGSGNTIYF
.	TRBV2	TRBJ2-7	.	TGTGCCAGCAGCGACGACAGGACCCCCTACGAGCAGTACTTC	CASSDDRTPYEQYF
few	TRBV11-1	TRBJ1-1	.	TGTGCCAGCAGCTTCGGGAACACTGAAGCTTTCTTT	CASSFGNTEAFF
.	TRBV5-5	TRBJ1-1	.	TGTGCCAGCAGCTTGACAGTGAACACTGAAGCTTTCTTT	CASSLTVNTEAFF
medium-sized	TRBV7-2	TRBJ2-1	TRBD2	TGTGCCAGCAGCCCGGGACTAGCGGGGGCTAATGAGCAGTTCTTC	CASSPGLAGANEQFF
.	TRBV19	TRBJ2-1	.	TGTGCCAGTAGTATCGCCGCAGGGAATGAGCAGTTCTTC	CASSIAAGNEQFF
.	TRBV5-8	TRBJ2-7	TRBD2	TGTGCCAGCAGCTTGAACGGGGGGGAAGCCTACGAGCAGTACTTC	CASSLNGGEAYEQYF
.	TRBV6-6	TRBJ2-3	TRBD1	TGTGCCAGCCATACCTGGACAGGGTACCCAGATACGCAGTATTTT	CASHTWTGYPDTQYF
.	TRBV11-3	TRBJ2-1	.	TGTGCCAGCAGCCCCCACCGGGGGAGCTCCTACAATGAGCAGTTCTTC	CASSPHRGSSYNEQFF
.	TRBV9	TRBJ2-7	.	TGTGCCAGCAGCGTAGAGGGGTATCATTACGAGCAGTACTTC	CASSVEGYHYEQYF
.	TRBV6-5	TRBJ1-4	.	TGTGCCAGCAGTTACGGAACAGGGCCGAATGAAAAACTGTTTTTT	CASSYGTGPNEKLFF
.	TRBV2	TRBJ1-6	TRBD1	TGTGCCAGCAGTGAAGGGGGGACAGGGGTTAATTCACCCCTCCACTTT	CASSEGGTGVNSPLHF
.	TRBV14	TRBJ2-7	TRBD2	TGTGCCAGCAGCCAAGATGCGGGGGGGCCTTCACAGTACTTC	CASSQDAGGPSQYF
once	TRBV13	TRBJ1-2	TRBD1	TGTGCCAGCAGCTCCGGGACAGGCTTTAACTATGGCTACACCTTC	CASSSGTGFNYGYTF
few	TRBV4-1	TRBJ1-5	.	TGCGCCAGCAGCCAAGAGAGCGGGTTCGGGCAGCCCCAGCATTTT	CASSQESGFGQPQHF
.	TRBV7-9	TRBJ2-3	TRBD1	TGTGCCAGCAGCGCGAACAGGGGGGCTAGCACAGATACGCAGTATTTT	CASSANRGASTDTQYF
.	TRBV10-2	TRBJ2-7	.	TGCGCCAGCAGCCTGGACAGCTACGAGCAGTACTTC	CASSLDSYEQYF
.	TRBV15	TRBJ2-7	TRBD2	TGTGCCACCAGAAGCGACCCGGGACTAGCTGGCTACGAGCAGTACTTC	CATRSDPGLAGYEQYF
.	TRBV4-1	TRBJ2-1	.	TGCGCCAGCAGCCAGAATCCACCGGGAACAGTTTACCACAATGAGCAGTTCTTC	CASSQNPPGTVYHNEQFF
.	TRBV2	TRBJ1-4	.	TGTGCCAGCAGTGAATTTGGACAAGGAGTTGAAAAACTGTTTTTT	CASSEFGQGVEKLFF
.	TRBV27	TRBJ2-3	.	TGTGCCAGCAGTTGGGGAGGGGGGGCGGTGAATACGCAGTATTTT	CASSWGGGAVNTQYF
.	TRBV19	TRBJ1-6	.	TGTGCCAGTAGTATTGCGGAATTCGATATTTCACCCCTCCACTTT	CASSIAEFDISPLHF
.	TRBV2	TRBJ2-7	.	TGTGCCAGCAGTGAAGTAGGGGGGGCTGAGCAGTACTTC	CASSEVGGAEQYF
.	TRBV7-9	TRBJ1-2	.	TGTGCCAGCAGCTTATCTCCACAGGGTGAGGGCTACACCTTC	CASSLSPQGEGYTF
.	TRBV27	TRBJ2-7	.	TGTGCCAGCAGTCAACTGGACAGACCCTACGAGCAGTACTTC	CASSQLDRPYEQYF
.	TRBV7-9	TRBJ1-1	TRBD1	TGTGCCAGCAGCCATCATGTAGGGACAGGGGACACTGAAGCTTTCTTT	CASSHHVGTGDTEAFF
.	TRBV5-1	TRBJ2-7	TRBD1	TGCGCCAGCAGCCTCGGGACAGAAGCCATGGGCTCCTACGAGCAGTACTTC	CASSLGTEAMGSYEQYF
.	TRBV11-3	TRBJ2-2	.	TGTGCCAGCAGCTCCCGGGGAGTAGCGAACACCGGGGAGCTGTTTTTT	CASSSRGVANTGELFF
.	TRBV28	TRBJ2-7	TRBD2	TGTGCCAGCAGTTTAAAAGTTGTGCGGTCCGGGGGGGCCTACGAGCAGTACTTC	CASSLKVVRSGGAYEQYF
.	TRBV4-1	TRBJ2-1	.	TGCGCCAGCAGCCAAGTGCGGAGCTCCTACAATGAGCAGTTCTTC	CASSQVRSSYNEQFF
.	TRBV7-9	TRBJ2-7	TRBD1	TGTGCCAGCAGCGTCGGACAGGGCAGCTCCTACGAGCAGTACTTC	CASSVGQGSSYEQYF
.	TRBV10-3	TRBJ2-7	TRBD1	TGTGCCATCATGACGGGACAGACCTACGAGCAGTACTTC	CAIMTGQTYEQYF
.	TRBV19	TRBJ2-5	.	TGTGCCAGTAGTATAAGGCGGGAACTGGGGGAGACCCAGTACTTC	CASSIRRELGETQYF
.	TRBV6-5	TRBJ1-2	TRBD1	TGTGCCAGCAGTTACTCGCTCAGGGGGCTAGGCTATGGCTACACCTTC	CASSYSLRGLGYGYTF
.	TRBV28	TRBJ2-1	.	TGTGCCATCCCTACCCCCCCAAGGAGGGGCTCCCGGTCCTACAATGAGCAGTTCTTC	CAIPTPPRRGSRSYNEQFF
.	TRBV7-9	TRBJ1-3	TRBD1	TGTGCCAGCAGCTCACTGACAGGGTCTTCTGGAAACACCATATATTTT	CASSSLTGSSGNTIYF
.	TRBV7-2	TRBJ2-2	.	TGTGCCAGCAGCGAAGGCCCGGGCACCGGGGAGCTGTTTTTT	CASSEGPGTGELFF
.	TRBV2	TRBJ2-3	.	TGTGCCAGCAGTGTTGTACTAGGAGCAGATACGCAGTATTTT	CASSVVLGADTQYF